This is a list of T cell receptor beta chains from one sample in a study of T cells in Graves' hyperthyroidism and ophthalmopathy. Each CDR3 protein is one row after TCRdb ran MiXCR on the multiplex PCR reads. The repertoire holds fewer than 450,000 distinct CDR3 sequences, with 13% to 15% as singletons. Sequenced sample: blood. The source of these receptors is a woman in her sixties or seventies with Graves' ophthalmopathy. The CDR3 runs from the conserved cysteine through the conserved F or W. D genes are given only for firm matches. Clone size appears in some rows only: once, few, many, or a class for an expanded clone.

clone_size,v_call,cdr3_length,d_call,j_call,cdr3_aa,cdr3_nt
-,TRBV9,16,-,TRBJ2-3,CASSGRSEVGTDTQYF,TGTGCCAGCAGCGGCCGTTCGGAGGTTGGCACAGATACGCAGTATTTT
-,TRBV20-1,14,TRBD2,TRBJ2-1,CSASSGTSYNEQFF,TGCAGTGCTAGTAGCGGGACCTCCTACAATGAGCAGTTCTTC
many,TRBV7-9,18,-,TRBJ2-2,CASSLALGQGGNTGELFF,TGTGCCAGCAGCTTAGCGCTGGGGCAGGGTGGAAACACCGGGGAGCTGTTTTTT
many,TRBV7-8,14,-,TRBJ2-7,CASSPMGDGYEQYF,TGTGCCAGCAGCCCTATGGGGGATGGTTACGAGCAGTACTTC
-,TRBV10-2,13,-,TRBJ1-1,CASSAQANTEAFF,TGCGCCAGCAGTGCTCAGGCGAACACTGAAGCTTTCTTT
few,TRBV2,19,TRBD1,TRBJ2-1,CASSVLVTGNLLSYNEQFF,TGTGCCAGCAGTGTTTTGGTGACAGGGAATTTACTGTCCTACAATGAGCAGTTCTTC
few,TRBV6-1,16,TRBD2,TRBJ2-1,CASSEQASGLYNEQFF,TGTGCCAGCAGTGAACAGGCTAGCGGGTTGTACAATGAGCAGTTCTTC
few,TRBV6-1,18,-,TRBJ2-3,CASRGLSVGTPSTDTQYF,TGTGCCAGCAGGGGCCTTTCTGTGGGAACCCCTAGCACAGATACGCAGTATTTT
many,TRBV6-1,16,TRBD2,TRBJ2-1,CASGPGTGTSGNEQFF,TGTGCCAGCGGACCTGGTACCGGGACTAGCGGGAATGAGCAGTTCTTC
-,TRBV12-3/TRBV12-4,12,-,TRBJ2-3,CASSHGLDTQYF,TGTGCCAGCAGCCACGGGCTAGATACGCAGTATTTT
many,TRBV28,14,-,TRBJ1-3,CASSFGLTGNTIYF,TGTGCCAGCAGTTTTGGGCTGACTGGAAACACCATATATTTT